A single sample gave rise to the 14 T cell receptor beta chains below, sequenced in a study of blood T cell repertoires in COVID-19. Only in-frame clones appear in the TCRdb table, and some are missing; sequencing was by immunoSEQ multiplex PCR. The data contain about 180,000 clones, more than 75% of them singletons. The sequencing sample was made of PBMCs or T cells enriched from blood (not recorded which). Every receptor here comes from a man in his fifties or sixties who had been exposed to COVID-19.

V and J are TRBV11-2 and TRBJ2-7, with D perhaps matching TRBD1 (5 bases). Trimming cost V 7 bases and J 0 bases, with 16 bases left between them. The CDR3 consists of 15 residues. The germline V gene encodes CDR1 SGHAT and CDR2 FQNNGV. For the CDR3, the DNA is TGTGCCAGCACCCCTGGGGCTTTAAGCTCCTACGAGCAGTACTTC. Encoded protein: CASTPGALSSYEQYF.

This clone was counted only a few times. The chain has TRBV30 and TRBJ1-6; a weak D match, TRBD1 (5 bases). The CDR3 length is 13 residues. Germline loops: CDR1 GTSNPN, CDR2 SVGIG (reference sequence). V shed 0 bases and J shed 10 bases, with 10 bases lying between them. As DNA, the CDR3 is TGTGCCTGGAGTGTAGTCGGGGGGTCACCCCTCCACTTT. Encoded protein: CAWSVVGGSPLHF.

The chain combines TRBV24-1 with TRBJ2-3; 9 bases line up with TRBD2. The CDR3 sequence is 16 residues long. The trim removed 3 bases at V and 5 bases at J, leaving 8 bases unmatched. From germline, CDR1 is KGHDR and CDR2 SFDVKD. As DNA, the CDR3 is TGTGCCACCAGTGATCCCGCGGGACTAGCTCAAGATACGCAGTATTTT. Its translation is CATSDPAGLAQDTQYF.

V and J are TRBV5-1 and TRBJ2-7, with no clear D. V was shortened by 0 bases and J by 7 bases, with 17 bases between the two germline ends. The CDR3 spans 15 residues. Germline V gene lookup returns CDR1 SGHRS and CDR2 YFSETQ. CDR3 nucleotides: TGCGCCAGCAGCTTGGTTGCGAATCCCTCTCGGGAGCAGTACTTC. It translates to CASSLVANPSREQYF.

V is TRBV7-8 and J is TRBJ2-7; 8 bases match TRBD1. The CDR3 consists of 15 residues. Germline CDR1 is SGHVS and CDR2 is FQNEAQ. V gave up 6 bases and J gave up 1 base; unmatched junction bases: 8. The CDR3 spells CASSRLRDRSYEQYF. The CDR3 nucleotides read TGTGCCAGCAGTAGACTCCGGGACAGGTCCTACGAGCAGTACTTC.

This clone was found a few times. This sequence joins TRBV11-2 and TRBJ2-1; TRBD2 matches 8 bases. Germline V gene lookup returns CDR1 SGHAT and CDR2 FQNNGV. The CDR3 covers 15 residues. J gave up 4 bases and V 2 bases, and 4 bases lay outside the gene matches. The CDR3 loop is CASSLLAGEYNEQFF. The DNA for the CDR3 is TGTGCCAGCAGCTTACTAGCGGGCGAATACAATGAGCAGTTCTTC.

The V and J genes are TRBV3-1 (or the pseudogene TRBV3-2) and TRBJ1-4; 10 bases align to TRBD1. From germline, CDR1 is LGHDT and CDR2 YNNKEL (reference sequence). The junction had 5 bases not matched to a gene; V was cut back by 4 bases and J by 6 bases. CDR3 length: 15 residues. Here the CDR3 DNA reads TGTGCCAGCAGCCGCCCGACAGGGGGCGATGAAAAACTGTTTTTT. This encodes CASSRPTGGDEKLFF.

This clone has just one count. The chain joins TRBV5-1 to TRBJ2-2; TRBD2 aligns across 10 bases. The CDR3 spans 15 residues. Trimming took 1 base from V and 4 from J; bases not matched to a gene: 1. In germline, CDR1 is SGHRS, CDR2 YFSETQ. The CDR3 DNA is TGCGCCAGCAGCTTGACTAGCGGGACCACCGGGGAGCTGTTTTTT. It codes for CASSLTSGTTGELFF.

This clone has just a few counts. The V and J genes are TRBV19 and TRBJ1-1, with 12 bases matching TRBD1. CDR1 LNHDA and CDR2 SQIVND come from the germline V gene (reference sequence). V shed 6 bases and J 3 bases; nucleotides not matched to a gene: 8. The CDR3 spans 16 residues. DNA for the CDR3: TGTGCCAGTAGGGTCCCGGGACAGGGGGCGGACACTGAAGCTTTCTTT. It yields the protein CASRVPGQGADTEAFF.

The chain recombines TRBV19 with TRBJ1-5; perhaps TRBD1 as D (6 bases). V was clipped by 5 bases and J by 4 bases, with 12 bases between them. Per germline, CDR1 LNHDA and CDR2 SQIVND (reference sequence). The CDR3 runs 14 residues. The CDR3 DNA is TGTGCCAGTAGTTTCCTCACAGGGAATCAGCCCCAGCATTTT. Amino acid sequence: CASSFLTGNQPQHF. Filled out from reference TRBV19 and TRBJ1-5, the complete variable domain reads DGGITQSPKYLFRKEGQNVTLSCEQNLNHDAMYWYRQDPGQGLRLIYYSQIVNDFQKGDIAEGYSVSREKKESFPLTVTSAQKNPTAFYLCASSFLTGNQPQHFGDGTRLSIL.

The V and J genes are TRBV19 and TRBJ1-5, with TRBD1 identical over 7 bases. With V trimmed by 1 base and J by 4 bases, 10 bases remained unmatched. The length of the CDR3 is 17 residues. The germline V gene encodes CDR1 LNHDA and CDR2 SQIVND (reference sequence). This CDR3 is CASSIGAGGIGNQPQHF. CDR3 bases: TGTGCCAGTAGTATAGGTGCAGGGGGAATCGGAAATCAGCCCCAGCATTTT.

The V and J genes are TRBV11-3 and TRBJ1-3, with TRBD1 as a possible D gene (6 bases). This CDR3 is 18 amino acids long. Germline values: CDR1 SGHNT, CDR2 YENEEA. The V and J ends lost 1 base and 2 bases respectively, with 18 bases between them. CDR3 coding DNA: TGTGCCAGCAGCTTAGTGTCGGGCAGGGGAGTCGCTGGAAACACCATATATTTT. Translating it yields CASSLVSGRGVAGNTIYF.

This clone appeared a few times. The V gene is TRBV29-1, the J gene TRBJ2-3, with 8 bases matching TRBD1. Germline CDR1 reads SQVTM; CDR2 reads ANQGSEA. This CDR3 region has 14 residues. Trimming cost V 2 bases and J 8 bases; bases outside gene matches: 9. DNA for the CDR3: TGCAGCGTTGAAAGTCGGTCAGGGGGCGGTACGCAGTATTTT. It translates to CSVESRSGGGTQYF.

The gene calls are TRBV30 and TRBJ2-7; 7 bases are shared with TRBD2. This CDR3 contains 11 residues. The V segment lost 3 bases and the J segment 4 bases; nucleotides outside the gene matches: 0. The germline gives CDR1 GTSNPN, CDR2 SVGIG (reference sequence). The CDR3 sequence: CAWRREYEQYF. In DNA, the CDR3 is TGTGCCTGGAGGCGGGAGTACGAGCAGTACTTC.